This TCR beta chain was captured by sequencing in a study of blood T cell repertoires in COVID-19. At the level of the study: COVID-19 samples from acute and convalescent phases originated in the United States, Italy and Spain. T cells, B-cell-depleted T cells, or PBMCs supplied cDNA or gDNA.

Authors' processing steps: Amplification of reference gene primers provided the estimated nucleated cell counts. TCRdb keeps only in-frame clones here, not all; method: immunoSEQ multiplex PCR. V and J calls and clone size are given by that table; D and trimming were obtained from the DNA. The sample shows some 150,000 clones, about 88% of them seen only once. Trimming left V 8 bases short and J 1 base short, with 11 bases between. Germline CDR1 is SGHTA and CDR2 is FQGNSA. This CDR3 has 14 amino acids. The genes are TRBV7-2 and TRBJ2-2; perhaps TRBD1 as D (6 bases). This sequence originates from a human donor in a cohort sampled during active COVID-19. Specimen: peripheral blood. The DNA for the CDR3 is TGTGCCAGCCGGCTGGGACAGAACACCGGGGAGCTGTTTTTT. Translating gives CASRLGQNTGELFF.